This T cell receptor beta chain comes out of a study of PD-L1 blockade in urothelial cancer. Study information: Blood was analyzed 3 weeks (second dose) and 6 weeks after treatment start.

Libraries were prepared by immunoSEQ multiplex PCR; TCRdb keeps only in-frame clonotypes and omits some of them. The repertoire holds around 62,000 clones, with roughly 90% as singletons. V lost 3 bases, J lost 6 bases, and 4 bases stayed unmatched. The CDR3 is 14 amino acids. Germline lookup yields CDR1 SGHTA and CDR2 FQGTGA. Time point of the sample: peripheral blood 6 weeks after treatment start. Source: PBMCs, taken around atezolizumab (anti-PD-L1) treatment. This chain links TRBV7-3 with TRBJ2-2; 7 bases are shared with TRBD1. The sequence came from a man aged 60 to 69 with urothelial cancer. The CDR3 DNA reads TGTGCCAGCAGCTTGACAGGGTTCCCCGGGGAGCTGTTTTTT. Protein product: CASSLTGFPGELFF.